One sample yielded the 6 T cell receptor beta chains listed below, sequenced in a study of T cells in localized non-small cell lung cancer. Using immunoSEQ multiplex PCR, the repertoire was profiled, and TCRdb retains in-frame clones only, with some absent. The sample carries roughly 40,000 clones, around nine tenths recorded once. This specimen was peripheral blood, taken before any cancer treatment. These receptors were collected from a man aged 18 to 49 with stage I lung adenocarcinoma.

The chain links TRBV4-3 to TRBJ1-3; D may be TRBD1 (5 bases). In germline, CDR1 is LGHNA, CDR2 YSLEER. The CDR3 spans 19 residues. V was clipped by 4 bases and J by 2 bases, with 24 bases between them. Written as DNA, the CDR3 is TGCGCCAGCAGCCCTTACCCACCGAGCAGGGTAGACGCTGGAAACACCATATATTTT. Encoded protein: CASSPYPPSRVDAGNTIYF.

This chain uses TRBV4-2 with TRBJ2-3, with a weak D call TRBD2 (6 bases). From germline, CDR1 is LGHNA and CDR2 YNFKEQ. The CDR3 is made up of 17 amino acids. The V end was cut by 4 bases, the J end by 2 bases, with 19 bases between. The CDR3 region is CASSPHVEGLFTDTQYF. Written as DNA, the CDR3 is TGTGCCAGCAGCCCCCACGTTGAGGGACTGTTCACAGATACGCAGTATTTT.

The J gene is TRBJ2-1, the V gene TRBV6-5; 10 nucleotides agree with TRBD1. Germline CDR1 MNHEY, CDR2 SVGAGI. Germline trimming cut 5 bases from V and 9 bases from J; bases unmatched to any gene: 4. This CDR3 comprises 13 residues. CDR3 nucleotides: TGTGCCAGCAGTGGGACAGGGGAGATTGAGCAGTTCTTC. Encoded protein: CASSGTGEIEQFF.

This chain connects TRBV5-4 to TRBJ2-6, with 7 bases lining up with TRBD2. From germline, CDR1 is SGHNT and CDR2 YYREEE (reference sequence). Trimming removed 4 bases from V and 2 bases from J; junction bases left unmatched: 3. The CDR3 has 15 residues. For the CDR3, the DNA is TGTGCCAGCAGCCCAGGACTAGCTGGGGCCAACGTCCTGACTTTC. Its protein is CASSPGLAGANVLTF. Full variable domain (missing parts from reference TRBV5-4 and TRBJ2-6): ETGVTQSPTHLIKTRGQQVTLRCSSQSGHNTVSWYQQALGQGPQFIFQYYREEENGRGNFPPRFSGLQFPNYSSELNVNALELDDSALYLCASSPGLAGANVLTFGAGSRLTVL.

The CDR3 region has the DNA TGTGCCAGCAGCGTAGGACAGCTTGGGGCAACTAATGAAAAACTGTTTTTT. Its protein is CASSVGQLGATNEKLFF. J is TRBJ1-4 and V is TRBV9; a weak D match, TRBD1 (5 bases). The CDR3 is made up of 17 amino acids. Trimming stripped 0 bases from V and 0 bases from J, with 12 bases between. Germline CDR1 is SGDLS and CDR2 is YYNGEE.

The chain has TRBV4-1 and TRBJ2-3; a possible D gene is TRBD2 (6 bases). Germline V lookup: CDR1 MGHRA, CDR2 YSYEKL. This CDR3 is 15 amino acids long. Trimming pared 1 base from V and 3 bases from J, leaving 11 bases between. CDR3 bases: TGCGCCAGCAGCCAAGGGCAGGGAGGAACAGATACGCAGTATTTT. Translating it yields CASSQGQGGTDTQYF.